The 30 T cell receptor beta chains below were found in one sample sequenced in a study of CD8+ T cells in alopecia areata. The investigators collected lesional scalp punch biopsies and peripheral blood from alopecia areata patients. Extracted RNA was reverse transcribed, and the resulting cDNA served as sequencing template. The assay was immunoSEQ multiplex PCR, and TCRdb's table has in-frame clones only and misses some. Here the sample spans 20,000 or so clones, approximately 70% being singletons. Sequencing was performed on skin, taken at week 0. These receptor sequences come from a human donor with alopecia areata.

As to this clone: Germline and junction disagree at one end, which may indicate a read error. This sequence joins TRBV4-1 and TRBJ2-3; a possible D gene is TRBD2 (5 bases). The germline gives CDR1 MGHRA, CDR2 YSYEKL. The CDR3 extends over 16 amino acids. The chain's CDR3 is CASRQDGSSVGDTQYF. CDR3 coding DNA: TGCGCCAGCAGACAAGATGGGAGCAGCGTAGGGGATACGCAGTATTTT.

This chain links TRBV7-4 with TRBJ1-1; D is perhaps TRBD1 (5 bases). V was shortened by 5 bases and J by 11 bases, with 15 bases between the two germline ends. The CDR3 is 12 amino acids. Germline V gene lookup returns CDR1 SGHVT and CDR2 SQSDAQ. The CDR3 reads CASSPDRLRAFF. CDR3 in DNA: TGTGCCAGCAGCCCAGACAGATTACGGGCTTTCTTT.

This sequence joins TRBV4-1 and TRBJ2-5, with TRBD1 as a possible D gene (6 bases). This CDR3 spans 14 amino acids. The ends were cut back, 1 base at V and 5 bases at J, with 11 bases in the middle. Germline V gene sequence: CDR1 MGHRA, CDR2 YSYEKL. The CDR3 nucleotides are TGCGCCAGCAGCCAAGGTGGGGGCTTCGAGACCCAGTACTTC. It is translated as CASSQGGGFETQYF.

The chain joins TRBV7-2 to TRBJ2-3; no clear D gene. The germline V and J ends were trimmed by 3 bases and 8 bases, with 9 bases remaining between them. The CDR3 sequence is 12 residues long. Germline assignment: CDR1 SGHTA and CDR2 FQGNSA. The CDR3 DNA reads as TGTGCCAGCAGCTTGCTGGACCTTACGCAGTATTTT. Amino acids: CASSLLDLTQYF.

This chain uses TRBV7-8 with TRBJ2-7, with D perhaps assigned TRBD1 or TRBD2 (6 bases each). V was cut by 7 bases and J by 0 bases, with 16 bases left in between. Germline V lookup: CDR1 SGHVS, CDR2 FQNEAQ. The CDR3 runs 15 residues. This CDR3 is CASIPGWGASYEQYF. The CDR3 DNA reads TGTGCCAGCATCCCGGGGTGGGGGGCCTCCTACGAGCAGTACTTC.

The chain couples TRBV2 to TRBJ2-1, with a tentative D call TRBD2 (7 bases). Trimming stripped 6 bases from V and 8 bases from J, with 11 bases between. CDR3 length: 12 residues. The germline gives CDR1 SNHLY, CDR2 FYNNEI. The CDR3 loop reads CASSLGGDEQFF. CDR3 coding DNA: TGTGCCAGCAGCCTAGGGGGGGATGAGCAGTTCTTC.

CDR3 protein: CASSFQQGAGGETQYF. The CDR3 DNA reads as TGTGCCAGCAGCTTCCAACAGGGGGCAGGGGGAGAGACCCAGTACTTC. V and J are TRBV7-2 and TRBJ2-5; 9 bases fit TRBD1. CDR3 length: 16 amino acids. The V gene's germline CDR1 is SGHTA and CDR2 FQGNSA. With 3 bases clipped from V and 4 bases from J, the junction kept 9 bases outside the gene matches.

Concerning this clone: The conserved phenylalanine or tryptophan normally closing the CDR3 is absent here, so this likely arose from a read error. Here the CDR3 DNA reads TGTGCCAGCAGCTTAGGGATGGGGGAGCTGTTTCTT. Its translation is CASSLGMGELFL. The chain links TRBV7-9 to TRBJ2-2; D gene unclear. In germline, CDR1 is SEHNR, CDR2 FQNEAQ (reference sequence). V lost 1 base and J lost 8, with 5 bases in between. There are 12 residues in the CDR3.

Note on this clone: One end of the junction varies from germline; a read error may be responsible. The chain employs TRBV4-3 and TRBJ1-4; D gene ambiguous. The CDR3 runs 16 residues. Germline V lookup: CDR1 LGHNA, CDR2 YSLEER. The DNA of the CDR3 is TGCGCCAGCGGCCAAGACGGCGGGTTGACTAATGAAAAACTGTTTTTT. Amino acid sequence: CASGQDGGLTNEKLFF.

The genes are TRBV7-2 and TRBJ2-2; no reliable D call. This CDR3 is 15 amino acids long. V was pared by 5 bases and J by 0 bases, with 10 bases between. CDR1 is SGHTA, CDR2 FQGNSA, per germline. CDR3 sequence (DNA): TGTGCCAGCAGCATAAGCTGGGCGAACACCGGGGAGCTGTTTTTT. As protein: CASSISWANTGELFF.

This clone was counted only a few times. Here the CDR3 reads CAISESTDTYEQYF. DNA of the CDR3: TGTGCCATCAGTGAGTCGACAGATACCTACGAGCAGTACTTC. The J gene is TRBJ2-7, the V gene TRBV10-3; possible D gene TRBD1, 5 bases. This CDR3 has 14 amino acids. Germline V gene lookup returns CDR1 ENHRY and CDR2 SYGVKD. Trimming cost V 0 bases and J 2 bases, with 8 bases left between them.

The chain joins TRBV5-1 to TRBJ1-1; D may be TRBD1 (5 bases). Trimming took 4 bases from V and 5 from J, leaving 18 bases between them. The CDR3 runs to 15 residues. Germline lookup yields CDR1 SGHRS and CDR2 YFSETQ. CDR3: CASSPQGKLGTEAFF. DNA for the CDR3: TGCGCCAGCAGCCCCCAGGGAAAATTGGGGACTGAAGCTTTCTTT.

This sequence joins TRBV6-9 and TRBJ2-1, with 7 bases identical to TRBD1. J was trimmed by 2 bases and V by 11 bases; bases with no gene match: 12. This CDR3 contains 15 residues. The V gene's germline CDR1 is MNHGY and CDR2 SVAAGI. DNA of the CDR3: TGTGCCGCTCATACGGGACAGAATCCCTACAATGAGCAGTTCTTC. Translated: CAAHTGQNPYNEQFF.

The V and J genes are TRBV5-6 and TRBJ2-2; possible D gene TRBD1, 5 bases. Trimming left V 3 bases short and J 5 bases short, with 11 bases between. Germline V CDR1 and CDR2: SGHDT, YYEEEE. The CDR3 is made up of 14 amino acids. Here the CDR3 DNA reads TGTGCCAGCAGCTCACTTCAGGGAACCGGGGAGCTGTTTTTT. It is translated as CASSSLQGTGELFF. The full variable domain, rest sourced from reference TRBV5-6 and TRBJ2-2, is DAGVTQSPTHLIKTRGQQVTLRCSPKSGHDTVSWYQQALGQGPQFIFQYYEEEERQRGNFPDRFSGHQFPNYSSELNVNALLLGDSALYLCASSSLQGTGELFFGEGSRLTVL.

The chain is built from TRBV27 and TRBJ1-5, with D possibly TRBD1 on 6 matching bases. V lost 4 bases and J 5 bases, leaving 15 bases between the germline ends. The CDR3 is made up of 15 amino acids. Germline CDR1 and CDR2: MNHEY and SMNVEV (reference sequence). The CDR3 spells CASSSSGVIDQPQHF. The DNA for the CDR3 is TGTGCCAGCAGTTCCTCAGGGGTTATAGATCAGCCCCAGCATTTT.

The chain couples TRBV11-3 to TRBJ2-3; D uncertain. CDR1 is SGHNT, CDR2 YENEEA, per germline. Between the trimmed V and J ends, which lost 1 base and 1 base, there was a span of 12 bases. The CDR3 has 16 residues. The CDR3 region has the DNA TGTGCCAGCAGCTTAGCGTACCCCATTCGCACAGATACGCAGTATTTT. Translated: CASSLAYPIRTDTQYF.

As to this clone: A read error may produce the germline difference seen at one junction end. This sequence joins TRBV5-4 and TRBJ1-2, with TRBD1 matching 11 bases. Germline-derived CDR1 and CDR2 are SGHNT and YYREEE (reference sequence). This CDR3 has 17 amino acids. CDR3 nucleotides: TGCGCCAGCAGCCAAGTGAGGACAGGGGGCCTAAACTATGGCTACACCTTC. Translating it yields CASSQVRTGGLNYGYTF.

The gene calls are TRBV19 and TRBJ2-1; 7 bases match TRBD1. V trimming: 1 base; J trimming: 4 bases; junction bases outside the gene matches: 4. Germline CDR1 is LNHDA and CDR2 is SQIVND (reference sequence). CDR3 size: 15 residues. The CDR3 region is CASSIAWDSYNEQFF. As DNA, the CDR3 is TGTGCCAGTAGTATAGCGTGGGACAGTTACAATGAGCAGTTCTTC.

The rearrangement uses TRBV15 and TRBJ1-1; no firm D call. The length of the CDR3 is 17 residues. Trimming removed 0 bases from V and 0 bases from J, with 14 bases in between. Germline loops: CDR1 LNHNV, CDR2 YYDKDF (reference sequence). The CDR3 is CATSRDLLGALNTEAFF. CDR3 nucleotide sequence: TGTGCCACCAGCAGAGATCTCTTAGGAGCTCTGAACACTGAAGCTTTCTTT.

The CDR3 DNA sequence: TGTGCCAGCAGTCCACAGGGGGCAAGAGGGCGGGGTGAGCAGTTCTTC. Translating gives CASSPQGARGRGEQFF. The rearrangement joins TRBV27 to TRBJ2-1, with TRBD1 matching over 9 bases. CDR1 is MNHEY and CDR2 is SMNVEV in the germline V gene (reference sequence). The CDR3 is 16 amino acids. Trimming cost V 5 bases and J 9 bases; bases outside gene matches: 14.

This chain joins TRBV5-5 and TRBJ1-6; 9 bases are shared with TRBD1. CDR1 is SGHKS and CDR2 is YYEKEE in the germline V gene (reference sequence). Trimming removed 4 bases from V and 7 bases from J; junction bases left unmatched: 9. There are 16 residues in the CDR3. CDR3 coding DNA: TGTGCCAGCAGCGGGGGGACAGGGAGTCGGAATTCACCCCTCCACTTT. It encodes CASSGGTGSRNSPLHF.

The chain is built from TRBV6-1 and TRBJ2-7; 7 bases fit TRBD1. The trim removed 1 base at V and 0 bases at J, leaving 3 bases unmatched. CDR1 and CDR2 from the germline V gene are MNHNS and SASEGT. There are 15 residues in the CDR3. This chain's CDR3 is CASSEEQGSSYEQYF. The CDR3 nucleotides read TGTGCCAGCAGTGAAGAACAGGGGAGCTCCTACGAGCAGTACTTC.

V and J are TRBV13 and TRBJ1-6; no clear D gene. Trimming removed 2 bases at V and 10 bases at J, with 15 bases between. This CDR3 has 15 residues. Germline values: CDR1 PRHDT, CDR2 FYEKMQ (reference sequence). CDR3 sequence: CASSLRRREKSPLHF. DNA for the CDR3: TGTGCCAGCAGCTTAAGGAGGCGGGAAAAGTCACCCCTCCACTTT.

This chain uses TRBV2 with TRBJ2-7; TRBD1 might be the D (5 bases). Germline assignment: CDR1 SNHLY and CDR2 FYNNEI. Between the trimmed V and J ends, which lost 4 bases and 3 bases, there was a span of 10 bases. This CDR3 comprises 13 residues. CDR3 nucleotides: TGTGCCAGCAGTGTTTGGGGCAGCTACGAGCAGTACTTC. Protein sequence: CASSVWGSYEQYF.

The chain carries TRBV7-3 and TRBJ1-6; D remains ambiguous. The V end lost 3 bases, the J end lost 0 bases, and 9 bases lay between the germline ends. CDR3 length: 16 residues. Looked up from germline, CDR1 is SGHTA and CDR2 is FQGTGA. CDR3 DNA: TGTGCCAGCAGCTTCGACATGAGCTCCTATAATTCACCCCTCCACTTT. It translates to CASSFDMSSYNSPLHF.

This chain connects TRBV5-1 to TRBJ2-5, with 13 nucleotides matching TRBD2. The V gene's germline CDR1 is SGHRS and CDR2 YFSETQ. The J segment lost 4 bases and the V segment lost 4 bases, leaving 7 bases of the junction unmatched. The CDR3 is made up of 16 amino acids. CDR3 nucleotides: TGCGCCAGCAGCCGCGAACTAGCGGGGGGGCGAGAGACCCAGTACTTC. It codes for CASSRELAGGRETQYF.

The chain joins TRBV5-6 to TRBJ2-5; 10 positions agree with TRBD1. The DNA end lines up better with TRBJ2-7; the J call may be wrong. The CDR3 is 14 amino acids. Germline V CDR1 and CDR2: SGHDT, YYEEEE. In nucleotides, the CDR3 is TGTGCCAGCAGCTGGACAGGGGGCTCCTACGAGCAGTACTTC. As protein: CASSWTGGSYEQYF.

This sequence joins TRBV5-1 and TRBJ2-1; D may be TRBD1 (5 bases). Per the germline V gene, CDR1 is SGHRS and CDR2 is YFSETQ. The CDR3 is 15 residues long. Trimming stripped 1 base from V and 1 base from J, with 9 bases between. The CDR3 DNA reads TGCGCCAGCAGCTTGCGACAGACATCCTACAATGAGCAGTTCTTC. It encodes CASSLRQTSYNEQFF.

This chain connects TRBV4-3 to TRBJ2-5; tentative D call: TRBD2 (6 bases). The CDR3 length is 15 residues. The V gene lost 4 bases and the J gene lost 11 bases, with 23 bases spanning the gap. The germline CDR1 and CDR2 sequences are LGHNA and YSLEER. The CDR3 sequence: CASSPSAGAIREQYF. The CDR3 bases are TGCGCCAGCAGCCCCTCGGCGGGCGCCATTCGGGAGCAGTACTTC.

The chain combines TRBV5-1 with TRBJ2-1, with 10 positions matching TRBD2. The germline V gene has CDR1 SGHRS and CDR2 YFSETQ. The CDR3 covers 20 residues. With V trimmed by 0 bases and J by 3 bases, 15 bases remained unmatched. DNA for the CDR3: TGCGCCAGCAGCTTGGCTGAGCCAAAAAGTAGCGGGGGGCGCTACAATGAGCAGTTCTTC. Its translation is CASSLAEPKSSGGRYNEQFF.